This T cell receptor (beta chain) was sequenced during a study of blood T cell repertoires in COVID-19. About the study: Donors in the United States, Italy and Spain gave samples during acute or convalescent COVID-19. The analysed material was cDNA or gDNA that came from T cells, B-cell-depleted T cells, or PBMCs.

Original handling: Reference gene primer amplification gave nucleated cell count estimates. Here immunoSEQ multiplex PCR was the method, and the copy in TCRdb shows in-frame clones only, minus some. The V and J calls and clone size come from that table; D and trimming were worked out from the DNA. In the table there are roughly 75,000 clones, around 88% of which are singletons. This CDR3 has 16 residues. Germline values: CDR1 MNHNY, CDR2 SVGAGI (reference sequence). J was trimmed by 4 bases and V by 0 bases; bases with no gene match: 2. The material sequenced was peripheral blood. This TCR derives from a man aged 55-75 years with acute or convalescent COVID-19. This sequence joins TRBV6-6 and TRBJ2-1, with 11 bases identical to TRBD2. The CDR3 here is CASSYSGTSGYNEQFF. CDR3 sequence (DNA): TGTGCCAGCAGTTACTCCGGGACTAGCGGTTACAATGAGCAGTTCTTC.